These 30 T cell receptor beta chains share one sample of origin, sequenced in a study of identical twins. TCRdb fed the 5' RACE reads into MiXCR, producing one record per CDR3 protein. The sample yields approximately 350,000 distinct CDR3 sequences, approximately 13% seen once. These data were likewise used in another study, on yellow fever vaccine responses in identical twins.

The sequenced sample was CD8+ T cells sorted from blood. These receptors all stem from a woman between 18 and 30 years old in good health.

In this sample, this clonotype turned up a few times. The chain links TRBV27 to TRBJ2-1; unclear D gene. The CDR3 is 12 amino acids. Trimming took 8 bases from V and 4 from J, leaving 9 bases between them. Per germline, CDR1 MNHEY and CDR2 SMNVEV (reference sequence). The CDR3 protein is CASLSGYNEQFF. CDR3 DNA sequence: TGTGCCAGCTTGTCCGGTTACAATGAGCAGTTCTTC.

This clonotype occurred many times. CDR3 sequence reads: CASSLFRGPTYEQYV. As DNA, the CDR3 is TGCGCCAGCAGCTTGTTCAGGGGTCCGACCTACGAGCAGTACGTC. The chain has TRBV5-1 and TRBJ2-7; perhaps TRBD1 as D (6 bases). The germline V gene encodes CDR1 SGHRS and CDR2 YFSETQ. The length of the CDR3 is 15 residues. The ends were cut back, 1 base at V and 2 bases at J, with 13 bases in the middle.

This chain connects TRBV3-1 to TRBJ2-5; 8 nucleotides align to TRBD2. The CDR3 is 20 residues long. V was clipped by 0 bases and J by 2 bases; unmatched bases: 17. Germline-derived CDR1 and CDR2 are LGHDT and YNNKEL (reference sequence). The CDR3 sequence is CASSQDFFWPSGLPQETQYF. The CDR3 region has the DNA TGTGCCAGCAGCCAAGATTTTTTTTGGCCTAGCGGGCTCCCGCAAGAGACCCAGTACTTC.

In its sample, this clonotype was seen many times. J is TRBJ1-2 and V is TRBV7-8, with 7 nucleotides matching TRBD1. CDR1 is SGHVS, CDR2 FQNEAQ, per germline. The trim removed 5 bases at V and 4 bases at J, leaving 7 bases unmatched. This CDR3 is built from 14 residues. The CDR3 DNA follows: TGTGCCAGCAGCCCGGACAGGCAATTCTATGGCTACACCTTC. Translated: CASSPDRQFYGYTF.

There are a few counts of this clonotype. The chain joins TRBV27 to TRBJ2-3; the D is unclear. V lost 4 bases and J lost 2, with 7 bases in between. Germline CDR1 MNHEY, CDR2 SMNVEV (reference sequence). The CDR3 sequence is 13 residues long. The CDR3, as DNA: TGTGCCAGCAGTTGGGGTTTCACAGATACGCAGTATTTT. As protein: CASSWGFTDTQYF.

The rearrangement joins TRBV20-1 to TRBJ2-3; maybe TRBD2 (5 bases). The CDR3 is 16 amino acids. Between the trimmed V and J ends, which lost 2 bases and 0 bases, there was a span of 15 bases. Germline values: CDR1 DFQATT, CDR2 SNEGSKA (reference sequence). CDR3 nucleotide sequence: TGCAGTGCTAGAATCCGGACTTTCACTAGCACAGATACGCAGTATTTT. This gives the protein CSARIRTFTSTDTQYF.

The V call is TRBV5-1, the J call TRBJ2-5; TRBD2 might be the D (6 bases). CDR3 length equals 16 residues. Per the germline V gene, CDR1 is SGHRS and CDR2 is YFSETQ. The V and J ends lost 5 bases and 5 bases respectively, with 22 bases between them. CDR3: CASSSPPAGKMETQYF. The CDR3 nucleotides read TGCGCCAGCAGTTCTCCTCCCGCGGGGAAGATGGAGACCCAGTACTTC.

The table lists this clonotype with a few counts. V gene TRBV7-8 combines with J gene TRBJ2-1; 13 bases align to TRBD2. CDR3 length: 19 amino acids. The germline V gene has CDR1 SGHVS and CDR2 FQNEAQ. The V gene end was trimmed by 2 bases and the J gene end by 2 bases; junction bases not matched to a gene: 9. The CDR3 nucleotides read TGTGCCAGCAGCTTACATCCTCCCGGGACTAGCGGGACCTACAATGAGCAGTTCTTC. Amino acid sequence: CASSLHPPGTSGTYNEQFF.

The chain combines TRBV27 with TRBJ2-3; D call uncertain. V dropped 8 bases and J dropped 2 bases, with 14 bases sitting between them. CDR3 length: 14 amino acids. From germline, CDR1 is MNHEY and CDR2 SMNVEV (reference sequence). CDR3 protein: CASRSLPFTDTQYF. CDR3 sequence (DNA): TGTGCCAGCCGCAGCCTGCCCTTCACAGATACGCAGTATTTT.

This CDR3 reads CASSQRTYNEQFF. The CDR3 DNA sequence: TGCGCCAGCAGCCAGAGGACCTACAATGAGCAGTTCTTC. The rearrangement joins TRBV5-1 to TRBJ2-1; the D is unclear. The CDR3 is made up of 13 amino acids. V was clipped by 4 bases and J by 2 bases, with 7 bases between them. Germline V gives CDR1 SGHRS, CDR2 YFSETQ.

V and J are TRBV6-9 and TRBJ2-1, with D possibly called TRBD1 or TRBD2 (6 bases each). CDR1 is MNHGY and CDR2 is SVAAGI in the germline V gene. The CDR3 sequence is 16 residues long. Trimming stripped 0 bases from V and 7 bases from J, with 16 bases between. The CDR3 loop reads CASSYSRGLARNEQFF. CDR3 in DNA: TGTGCCAGCAGTTATTCTCGGGGGCTAGCGAGGAATGAGCAGTTCTTC.

This clonotype was seen a handful of times. The chain has TRBV10-2 and TRBJ2-1; 12 bases are a match to TRBD2. CDR1 and CDR2 from the germline V gene are WSHSY and SAAADI. CDR3 length: 11 residues. The J segment lost 15 bases and the V segment lost 11 bases, leaving 8 bases of the junction unmatched. CDR3 nucleotides: TGCGCCCGACTAGCGGGGGCCCTCGCGTTCTTC. This translates into CARLAGALAFF.

The sample holds many counts of this clonotype. The chain is built from TRBV4-1 and TRBJ2-5, with D unresolved. CDR3 length equals 12 residues. Looked up from germline, CDR1 is MGHRA and CDR2 is YSYEKL. The ends were cut back, 3 bases at V and 2 bases at J, with 4 bases in the middle. The CDR3 is CASSQAQETQYF. CDR3 coding DNA: TGCGCCAGCAGCCAGGCTCAAGAGACCCAGTACTTC.

V is TRBV5-1 and J is TRBJ2-7; 7 positions match TRBD2. This CDR3 is built from 15 residues. The V gene's germline CDR1 is SGHRS and CDR2 YFSETQ. Germline trimming cut 1 base from V and 2 bases from J; bases unmatched to any gene: 6. The chain's CDR3 is CASSLMGLKTYEQYF. The CDR3 nucleotides read TGCGCCAGCAGCTTGATGGGACTAAAAACCTACGAGCAGTACTTC.

This clonotype has a handful of counts. The V call is TRBV29-1, the J call TRBJ2-7, with 11 bases aligning to TRBD2. In germline, CDR1 is SQVTM, CDR2 ANQGSEA. The junction had 10 bases not matched to a gene; V was cut back by 3 bases and J by 6 bases. This CDR3 contains 15 residues. The CDR3 DNA reads as TGCAGCGTTGATATACCCGGGACTAGCGGTTTCGAGCAGTACTTC. Amino acids: CSVDIPGTSGFEQYF.

This clonotype was seen a handful of times. V and J are TRBV24-1 and TRBJ2-2; 9 bases are shared with TRBD2. This CDR3 comprises 17 residues. The ends lost 2 bases at V and 6 bases at J; junction bases unmatched: 9. CDR1 and CDR2 from the germline V gene are KGHDR and SFDVKD. The chain's CDR3 is CATSDWASGDVPGELFF. In DNA form, the CDR3 reads TGTGCCACCAGTGATTGGGCTAGCGGGGATGTTCCCGGGGAGCTGTTTTTT.

This clonotype was counted a few times. The V call is TRBV5-5, the J call TRBJ2-3; perhaps D is TRBD1 or TRBD2 (5 bases each). V lost 2 bases and J 0 bases, leaving 13 bases between the germline ends. Germline CDR1 reads SGHKS; CDR2 reads YYEKEE (reference sequence). This CDR3 region has 16 residues. For the CDR3, the DNA is TGTGCCAGCAGCTTCCGGGACCTATCTAGCACAGATACGCAGTATTTT. It codes for CASSFRDLSSTDTQYF.

A few counts support this clonotype. The rearrangement joins TRBV5-5 to TRBJ2-7, with 10 positions matching TRBD2. There are 18 residues in the CDR3. V was clipped by 0 bases and J by 3 bases; unmatched bases: 12. Germline V lookup: CDR1 SGHKS, CDR2 YYEKEE (reference sequence). The CDR3 loop reads CASSLVRRLLAGNYEQYF. The DNA for the CDR3 is TGTGCCAGCAGCTTGGTTAGGCGCCTACTAGCGGGAAACTACGAGCAGTACTTC.

This chain connects TRBV24-1 to TRBJ2-3; 8 bases line up with TRBD2. CDR1 KGHDR and CDR2 SFDVKD come from the germline V gene. This CDR3 spans 15 amino acids. The trim removed 7 bases at V and 5 bases at J, leaving 10 bases unmatched. CDR3 amino acids: CATSPAGESVDTQYF. CDR3 in DNA: TGTGCCACCAGCCCAGCGGGAGAATCGGTAGATACGCAGTATTTT.

V usage is TRBV3-1 and J usage is TRBJ2-7, with TRBD1 matching over 7 bases. CDR3 length: 15 residues. CDR1 is LGHDT, CDR2 YNNKEL, per germline (reference sequence). V gave up 3 bases and J gave up 4 bases; unmatched junction bases: 9. The CDR3 bases are TGTGCCAGCAGCCAGTACCCGGGACAGAAATACGAGCAGTACTTC. Its translation: CASSQYPGQKYEQYF.

This clonotype was counted between two and nine times. This chain uses TRBV11-2 with TRBJ1-2; D ambiguous. CDR3 length: 14 residues. Germline values: CDR1 SGHAT, CDR2 FQNNGV. The V end was cut by 2 bases, the J end by 3 bases, with 10 bases between. The CDR3 is CASSLSSGDYGYTF. The CDR3 DNA sequence: TGTGCCAGCAGCTTATCATCCGGGGACTATGGCTACACCTTC. The variable domain in full, completed from reference TRBV11-2 and TRBJ1-2, reads EAGVAQSPRYKIIEKRQSVAFWCNPISGHATLYWYQQILGQGPKLLIQFQNNGVVDDSQLPKDRFSAERLKGVDSTLKIQPAKLEDSAVYLCASSLSSGDYGYTFGSGTRLTVV.

The chain has TRBV7-6 and TRBJ2-1; 9 bases line up with TRBD1. V shed 4 bases and J 4 bases; nucleotides not matched to a gene: 5. Germline V gene sequence: CDR1 SGHVS, CDR2 FNYEAQ. The CDR3 loop spans 15 amino acids. This CDR3 is CASSSGTGIYNEQFF. Here the CDR3 DNA reads TGTGCCAGCAGCTCCGGGACAGGGATTTACAATGAGCAGTTCTTC.

This clonotype turned up a few times. The chain links TRBV6-5 to TRBJ2-1; the match to TRBD1 covers 8 bases. The CDR3 covers 16 residues. J was trimmed by 3 bases and V by 2 bases; bases with no gene match: 6. Per germline, CDR1 MNHEY and CDR2 SVGAGI. The CDR3 region has the DNA TGTGCCAGCAGTTACCTGGACAGGGTTAGCTACAATGAGCAGTTCTTC. As protein: CASSYLDRVSYNEQFF.

The chain has TRBV2 and TRBJ1-4; D not resolved. CDR1 and CDR2 from the germline V gene are SNHLY and FYNNEI. The CDR3 runs to 13 residues. Trimming stripped 10 bases from V and 4 bases from J, with 13 bases between. The CDR3 bases are TGTGCCACCTGGGGAGCAGATAATGAAAAACTGTTTTTT. It specifies CATWGADNEKLFF.

This chain uses TRBV10-3 with TRBJ2-7, with 8 bases aligning to TRBD2. Looked up from germline, CDR1 is ENHRY and CDR2 is SYGVKD. Trimming took 8 bases from V and 0 from J; bases not matched to a gene: 3. This CDR3 is built from 13 residues. The CDR3, as DNA: TGTGCCATCGCGACTAGCGACTCCTACGAGCAGTACTTC. It encodes CAIATSDSYEQYF.

This clonotype was counted ten times or more. The V and J genes are TRBV7-6 and TRBJ2-7; TRBD1 matches 7 bases. This CDR3 has 14 amino acids. The V gene's germline CDR1 is SGHVS and CDR2 FNYEAQ. Germline trimming cut 5 bases from V and 3 bases from J; bases unmatched to any gene: 7. As DNA, the CDR3 is TGTGCCAGCAGCACCCGACAGGGAAACTACGAGCAGTACTTC. It codes for CASSTRQGNYEQYF.

The chain carries TRBV28 and TRBJ2-7; 7 nucleotides line up with TRBD1. V was clipped by 3 bases and J by 3 bases; unmatched bases: 5. The length of the CDR3 is 14 residues. Germline CDR1 reads MDHEN; CDR2 reads SYDVKM. The CDR3 nucleotides are TGTGCCAGCAGTTTGTCCCGGGACAGCTACGAGCAGTACGTC. Protein: CASSLSRDSYEQYV.

A few counts support this clonotype. This sequence joins TRBV27 and TRBJ2-7, with a possible D match to TRBD1 (6 bases). CDR1 and CDR2 (germline): MNHEY, SMNVEV (reference sequence). The V gene lost 3 bases and the J gene lost 5 bases, with 11 bases spanning the gap. This CDR3 spans 13 amino acids. CDR3 protein: CASSFGRGNEQYF. The CDR3 DNA reads TGTGCCAGCAGTTTCGGCAGGGGTAACGAGCAGTACTTC.

This clonotype appeared a few times. The V and J genes are TRBV12-3 or TRBV12-4 and TRBJ2-5; D ambiguous. CDR3 length: 14 amino acids. V shed 3 bases and J shed 4 bases, with 12 bases lying between them. CDR3 coding DNA: TGTGCCAGCAGTTTTGAAGGGTTCCCAGAGACCCAGTACTTC. It specifies CASSFEGFPETQYF.

This clonotype was recorded a few times. This chain uses TRBV7-9 with TRBJ2-5, with unresolved D. Deletions cut 0 bases from V and 0 bases from J, with 8 bases between. The CDR3 runs 15 residues. In germline, CDR1 is SEHNR, CDR2 FQNEAQ (reference sequence). CDR3 bases: TGTGCCAGCAGCTTAGCTGAACGGTACCAAGAGACCCAGTACTTC. It encodes CASSLAERYQETQYF.